Below are 9 T cell receptor beta chains sequenced from a single sample in a study of T-cell memory formation after mild COVID-19. Each CDR3 protein is one row after TCRdb ran MiXCR on the 5' RACE reads. This table holds hundreds of thousands of distinct CDR3 sequences, 15% to 20% found once. The material sequenced was PBMCs or a T cell subset sorted from them (not recorded which). The receptors were sampled from a man aged 18 to 29 who had mild COVID-19 (a few samples of this study predate the infection). Cell type and time point are not known.

The sample holds many counts of this clonotype. The gene calls are TRBV7-2 and TRBJ1-4; D is undetermined. The CDR3 has 16 residues. The germline V gene has CDR1 SGHTA and CDR2 FQGNSA. The V end lost 4 bases, the J end lost 7 bases, and 19 bases lay between the germline ends. CDR3 in amino acids: CASSSFPNSRIEKLFF. Written as DNA, the CDR3 is TGTGCCAGCAGCTCCTTCCCTAATTCGAGAATTGAAAAACTGTTTTTT.

This clonotype was counted between two and nine times. The V call is TRBV7-8, the J call TRBJ1-5; D might be TRBD1 (5 bases). V was trimmed by 1 base and J by 2 bases, leaving 9 bases between them. The CDR3 sequence is 15 residues long. CDR1 is SGHVS and CDR2 is FQNEAQ in the germline V gene. The CDR3 region has the DNA TGTGCCAGCAGCTTAGTGAGACAGCGCAATCAGCCCCAGCATTTT. It yields the protein CASSLVRQRNQPQHF.

The V and J genes are TRBV4-3 and TRBJ2-3, with unresolved D. Germline CDR1 is LGHNA and CDR2 is YSLEER. This CDR3 spans 15 amino acids. V was cut by 0 bases and J by 2 bases, with 9 bases left in between. The CDR3, as DNA: TGCGCCAGCAGCCAAGAGGCCAGGATCACAGATACGCAGTATTTT. Translation gives CASSQEARITDTQYF.

The chain recombines TRBV5-1 with TRBJ1-5; 7 nucleotides agree with TRBD1. Germline V CDR1 and CDR2: SGHRS, YFSETQ. Trimming removed 4 bases from V and 0 bases from J; junction bases left unmatched: 4. The CDR3 contains 15 residues. The CDR3 here is CASSGGQLSNQPQHF. In DNA form, the CDR3 reads TGCGCCAGCAGCGGGGGACAGCTTAGCAATCAGCCCCAGCATTTT.

This clonotype has a handful of counts. V gene TRBV18 combines with J gene TRBJ2-1; tentatively, D is TRBD1 (6 bases). V lost 2 bases and J 4 bases, leaving 15 bases between the germline ends. The CDR3 consists of 16 residues. CDR1 KGHSH and CDR2 LQKENI come from the germline V gene. The CDR3 bases are TGTGCCAGCTCACCATCATGGACAGCGGTATACAATGAGCAGTTCTTC. It specifies CASSPSWTAVYNEQFF.

Many counts were recorded for this clonotype. The CDR3 loop is CASSPPLGPKSSYEQYF. The CDR3 coding sequence is TGTGCCAGCAGTCCACCTCTTGGGCCGAAGAGCTCCTACGAGCAGTACTTC. The chain links TRBV5-5 to TRBJ2-7; D gene ambiguous. Per germline, CDR1 SGHKS and CDR2 YYEKEE (reference sequence). V was cut by 5 bases and J by 0 bases, with 21 bases left in between. This CDR3 contains 17 residues.

This rearrangement joins TRBV6-6 to TRBJ1-1; perhaps TRBD1 as D (5 bases). The V gene's germline CDR1 is MNHNY and CDR2 SVGAGI (reference sequence). This CDR3 has 14 residues. Trimming left V 2 bases short and J 10 bases short, with 17 bases between. CDR3 nucleotides: TGTGCCAGCAGTTACGACCGAGGAGCAGGGTTAGCTTTCTTT. It specifies CASSYDRGAGLAFF.

The CDR3 DNA follows: TGTGCCAGCAGCCAAGATTTGGGGACAGCTAGTCAGCCCCAGCATTTT. It yields the protein CASSQDLGTASQPQHF. The chain links TRBV4-2 to TRBJ1-5, with TRBD1 matching over 7 bases. V shed 0 bases and J 6 bases; nucleotides not matched to a gene: 8. The CDR3 is made up of 16 amino acids. CDR1 and CDR2 (germline): LGHNA, YNFKEQ.

There are a few counts of this clonotype. The chain has TRBV12-3 or TRBV12-4 and TRBJ2-7; D is possibly TRBD1 or TRBD2 (8 bases each). This CDR3 spans 14 amino acids. V lost 9 bases, J lost 7 bases, and 22 bases lay in between. DNA of the CDR3: TGTGCCAGTACAGGACAGGGACTAGGTACAGAGCAGTACTTC. Its translation is CASTGQGLGTEQYF.